A single sample is the source of the 31 T cell receptor beta chains below, sequenced in a study of identifying expanded T cells in peripheral blood (dated by TCRdb to between 2018 and 2021). Receptor libraries were prepared by the immunoSEQ multiplex PCR assay. In TCRdb, the immuneACCESS table is reduced to in-frame sequences with V and J assigned. These tables do not hold every clone; where another copy was compared, an unresolved V gene accounts for under half, and the others remain unexplained. Across this sample there are some 72,000 clones, with about 90% seen only once. The ten largest clones represent roughly 3.5% of the sample. Specimen: blood. All receptors derive from a person between 18 and 69 years old in good health.

CDR3 residues: CASSASGAFYGYTF. The CDR3 DNA reads TGTGCCAGCTCAGCTTCGGGGGCCTTCTATGGCTACACCTTC. V gene TRBV5-4 combines with J gene TRBJ1-2, with D possibly TRBD1 on 6 matching bases. The germline V and J ends were trimmed by 7 bases and 4 bases, with 17 bases remaining between them. Per germline, CDR1 SGHNT and CDR2 YYREEE (reference sequence). The CDR3 sequence is 14 residues long.

This chain links TRBV2 with TRBJ2-7; D may be TRBD1 (6 bases). Trimming took off 5 bases at V and 3 bases at J, with 11 bases between the two ends. CDR3 length: 13 amino acids. From germline, CDR1 is SNHLY and CDR2 FYNNEI. The CDR3 spells CASSRDTHYEQYF. CDR3 in DNA: TGTGCCAGCAGTAGGGACACCCACTACGAGCAGTACTTC.

This chain uses TRBV9 with TRBJ1-1, with TRBD1 matching over 7 bases. Germline CDR1 SGDLS, CDR2 YYNGEE. This CDR3 is 14 amino acids long. The junction had 5 bases not matched to a gene; V was cut back by 1 base and J by 5 bases. The CDR3 here is CASSVSGGGTEAFF. The CDR3 nucleotides read TGTGCCAGCAGCGTATCAGGGGGTGGAACTGAAGCTTTCTTT.

The rearrangement links TRBV25-1 to TRBJ2-1; 7 nucleotides line up with TRBD1. Trimming removed 1 base from V and 10 bases from J; junction bases left unmatched: 10. This CDR3 is 15 amino acids long. Germline-derived CDR1 and CDR2 are MGHDK and SYGVNS. Here the CDR3 reads CASSEFRGQGEEQFF. CDR3 DNA sequence: TGTGCCAGCAGTGAATTCCGTGGGCAGGGGGAGGAGCAGTTCTTC.

The rearrangement links TRBV7-8 to TRBJ2-7, with 8 nucleotides matching TRBD2. J gave up 3 bases and V 5 bases, and 12 bases lay outside the gene matches. The CDR3 totals 16 residues. The germline V gene encodes CDR1 SGHVS and CDR2 FQNEAQ. CDR3 sequence: CASSPMGERERYEQYF. As DNA, the CDR3 is TGTGCCAGCAGCCCGATGGGGGAGCGGGAGCGCTACGAGCAGTACTTC.

This clone turned up a few times. This sequence joins TRBV23-1 and TRBJ1-6, with D uncertain. TRBV23-1 is treated as an ORF (open reading frame) with a function not yet certain. V was shortened by 3 bases and J by 6 bases, with 12 bases between the two germline ends. The CDR3 spans 15 residues. The CDR3 region is CASSQQPRSNSPLHF. For the CDR3, the DNA is TGCGCCAGCAGTCAGCAGCCGCGGTCTAATTCACCCCTCCACTTT.

This clone has only a few counts. V gene TRBV5-6 combines with J gene TRBJ2-7, with D uncertain. CDR3 size: 12 residues. Per germline, CDR1 SGHDT and CDR2 YYEEEE. The V end lost 4 bases, the J end lost 3 bases, and 8 bases lay between the germline ends. The CDR3 loop reads CASSLGIYEQYF. The CDR3 coding sequence is TGTGCCAGCAGCCTGGGTATCTACGAGCAGTACTTC.

V is TRBV28 and J is TRBJ2-7; D is possibly TRBD1 (5 bases). Germline V gene lookup returns CDR1 MDHEN and CDR2 SYDVKM. The CDR3 covers 16 residues. The germline V and J ends were trimmed by 4 bases and 3 bases, with 19 bases remaining between them. DNA of the CDR3: TGTGCCAGCAGTTCACCAAGACAGCCAGTAGACTACGAGCAGTACTTC. As protein: CASSSPRQPVDYEQYF.

The chain carries TRBV4-3 and TRBJ2-5, with D perhaps TRBD2 (6 bases). In germline, CDR1 is LGHNA, CDR2 YSLEER. CDR3 length: 15 amino acids. The germline V and J ends were trimmed by 1 base and 5 bases, with 14 bases remaining between them. The CDR3 protein is CASSQGTILGETQYF. For the CDR3, the DNA is TGCGCCAGCAGCCAAGGGACTATCCTTGGGGAGACCCAGTACTTC.

The rearrangement uses TRBV5-8 and TRBJ2-1; 8 bases are shared with TRBD1. Unmatched junction bases numbered 7, after V lost 0 bases and J lost 5 bases. The germline CDR1 and CDR2 sequences are SGHTS and YDEGEE. The CDR3 runs 16 residues. In nucleotides, the CDR3 is TGTGCCAGCAGCTTGGTGATACAGGGGGGCAACAATGAGCAGTTCTTC. Translating gives CASSLVIQGGNNEQFF.

This sequence joins TRBV27 and TRBJ2-7; D may be TRBD2 (6 bases). The CDR3 runs 13 residues. CDR1 MNHEY and CDR2 SMNVEV come from the germline V gene (reference sequence). V lost 5 bases to trimming and J lost 7 bases, with 15 bases between them. CDR3 coding DNA: TGTGCCAGCAGTACAATCCGGGCGGGGGAGCAGTACTTC. This codes for CASSTIRAGEQYF.

This clone has only one observation. The chain recombines TRBV5-4 with TRBJ2-2; 16 nucleotides match TRBD2. Germline CDR1 is SGHNT and CDR2 is YYREEE (reference sequence). The CDR3 spans 18 residues. The ends lost 2 bases at V and 5 bases at J; junction bases unmatched: 6. In nucleotides, the CDR3 is TGTGCCAGCAGCTTCGAGGGACTAGCGGGGGGGACTACCGGGGAGCTGTTTTTT. As protein: CASSFEGLAGGTTGELFF.

The rearrangement links TRBV9 to TRBJ2-3, with 7 bases fitting TRBD1. This CDR3 has 16 amino acids. Germline V CDR1 and CDR2: SGDLS, YYNGEE. V was clipped by 0 bases and J by 3 bases; unmatched bases: 7. The CDR3 nucleotides are TGTGCCAGCAGCGTAGGAGGTAACAGGGGAACAGATACGCAGTATTTT. Translating it yields CASSVGGNRGTDTQYF.

The J gene is TRBJ1-1, the V gene TRBV19; 7 nucleotides align to TRBD1. This CDR3 spans 14 amino acids. Germline lookup yields CDR1 LNHDA and CDR2 SQIVND (reference sequence). Trimming cost V 4 bases and J 4 bases; bases outside gene matches: 6. The DNA of the CDR3 is TGTGCCAGTAGTAGAAAAGGGGGCTCCACTGAAGCTTTCTTT. It specifies CASSRKGGSTEAFF. The entire variable domain, with the rest obtained from reference TRBV19 and TRBJ1-1, is as follows: DGGITQSPKYLFRKEGQNVTLSCEQNLNHDAMYWYRQDPGQGLRLIYYSQIVNDFQKGDIAEGYSVSREKKESFPLTVTSAQKNPTAFYLCASSRKGGSTEAFFGQGTRLTVV.

The chain has TRBV7-3 and TRBJ2-7; D is tentatively TRBD1 or TRBD2 (6 bases each). This CDR3 comprises 16 residues. CDR1 and CDR2 from the germline V gene are SGHTA and FQGTGA. Deletions cut 1 base from V and 4 bases from J, with 17 bases between. The CDR3 region is CASSLMAAGGGYEQYF. CDR3 in DNA: TGTGCCAGCAGCTTAATGGCCGCCGGAGGGGGATACGAGCAGTACTTC.

The V gene is TRBV5-1, the J gene TRBJ2-7; D remains ambiguous. V lost 4 bases to trimming and J lost 5 bases, with 10 bases between them. Germline V gene sequence: CDR1 SGHRS, CDR2 YFSETQ. There are 12 residues in the CDR3. The CDR3 DNA reads as TGCGCCAGCAGCCGATCATTGCACGAGCAGTACTTC. Translated, it gives CASSRSLHEQYF.

CDR3 DNA: TGCGCCAGCAGCTTGGCCGCGGGGTATGAAAAACTGTTTTTT. Its translation: CASSLAAGYEKLFF. V is TRBV5-1 and J is TRBJ1-4; D is unresolved. Germline-derived CDR1 and CDR2 are SGHRS and YFSETQ. CDR3 length: 14 amino acids. V lost 0 bases and J lost 6, with 9 bases in between.

V is TRBV18 and J is TRBJ1-1; weak D call: TRBD1 (5 bases). Germline V gene lookup returns CDR1 KGHSH and CDR2 LQKENI. The CDR3 has 14 amino acids. V dropped 5 bases and J dropped 5 bases, with 15 bases sitting between them. CDR3 in DNA: TGTGCCAGCTCAGTAGGGACGGGGGGGACTGAAGCTTTCTTT. It encodes CASSVGTGGTEAFF.

V is TRBV7-2 and J is TRBJ1-2; 7 bases are shared with TRBD1. Germline lookup yields CDR1 SGHTA and CDR2 FQGNSA. After removal of 5 bases from V and 6 bases from J, the junction contained 12 bases not matched to a gene. The CDR3 sequence is 15 residues long. The CDR3 spells CASSARPGQKDGYTF. CDR3 DNA: TGTGCCAGCAGCGCGAGACCGGGACAGAAGGATGGCTACACCTTC.

The rearrangement joins TRBV2 to TRBJ1-5, with no clear D. Trimming left V 2 bases short and J 5 bases short, with 13 bases between. CDR1 and CDR2 (germline): SNHLY, FYNNEI. The CDR3 length is 15 residues. The CDR3 nucleotides read TGTGCCAGCAGTGAAACACACCAGGAGTATCAGCCCCAGCATTTT. Its protein is CASSETHQEYQPQHF.

This clone appeared a single time. V usage is TRBV5-6 and J usage is TRBJ1-1; no firm D call. V gave up 2 bases and J gave up 3 bases, with 23 bases separating them. Germline values: CDR1 SGHDT, CDR2 YYEEEE. The CDR3 is made up of 18 amino acids. The CDR3 nucleotides read TGTGCCAGCAGCTTTCTTACGGCAGCCTCCCAGTACGACACTGAAGCTTTCTTT. This translates into CASSFLTAASQYDTEAFF.

The chain joins TRBV19 to TRBJ2-1; D ambiguous. Germline V gene sequence: CDR1 LNHDA, CDR2 SQIVND (reference sequence). CDR3 length equals 16 residues. The V gene lost 0 bases and the J gene lost 1 base, with 10 bases spanning the gap. The CDR3 is CASSIEAQLSYNEQFF. CDR3 nucleotide sequence: TGTGCCAGTAGTATAGAGGCCCAGCTGTCCTACAATGAGCAGTTCTTC.

V and J are TRBV29-1 and TRBJ2-5; no clear D. The V end lost 2 bases, the J end lost 2 bases, and 9 bases lay between the germline ends. The CDR3 runs 13 residues. CDR1 is SQVTM, CDR2 ANQGSEA, per germline. This CDR3 is CSVERPSQETQYF. The CDR3 nucleotides are TGCAGCGTTGAAAGGCCTTCTCAAGAGACCCAGTACTTC.

The gene calls are TRBV30 and TRBJ2-2; D ambiguous. This CDR3 is built from 14 residues. Trimming shortened V by 0 bases and J by 6 bases, and 11 bases separated the two germline ends. Germline-derived CDR1 and CDR2 are GTSNPN and SVGIG (reference sequence). CDR3 protein: CAWSVRPSSGELFF. The CDR3 DNA reads TGTGCCTGGAGTGTCAGACCTAGTTCCGGGGAGCTGTTTTTT. Filled out from reference TRBV30 and TRBJ2-2, the complete variable domain reads SQTIHQWPATLVQPVGSPLSLECTVEGTSNPNLYWYRQAAGRGLQLLFYSVGIGQISSEVPQNLSASRPQDRQFILSSKKLLLSDSGFYLCAWSVRPSSGELFFGEGSRLTVL.

The gene calls are TRBV19 and TRBJ1-5; 8 bases align to TRBD1. CDR1 is LNHDA and CDR2 is SQIVND in the germline V gene (reference sequence). With 6 bases clipped from V and 6 bases from J, the junction kept 7 bases outside the gene matches. CDR3 length: 14 residues. CDR3 in DNA: TGTGCCAGTAGCCCAACAGGGGGAAGTCAGCCCCAGCATTTT. This sequence encodes CASSPTGGSQPQHF.

This clone turned up a few times. V usage is TRBV4-1 and J usage is TRBJ2-2, with a possible D match to TRBD1 (6 bases). The CDR3 is made up of 18 amino acids. V was cut by 1 base and J by 3 bases, with 18 bases left in between. Germline-derived CDR1 and CDR2 are MGHRA and YSYEKL. The CDR3 sequence is CASSQGQGHTFYTGELFF. The CDR3 DNA follows: TGCGCCAGCAGCCAAGGGCAGGGGCACACCTTCTACACCGGGGAGCTGTTTTTT.

Note on this clone: This is likely a read error, given that the CDR3 carries no conserved phenylalanine or tryptophan at its end. The chain uses TRBV6-5 and TRBJ1-2; D is ambiguous. From germline, CDR1 is MNHEY and CDR2 SVGAGI. Trimming removed 2 bases at V and 8 bases at J, with 9 bases between. This CDR3 spans 12 amino acids. DNA for the CDR3: TGTGCCAGCAGTTACACGGGAAAAGGCTACACCCTC. Protein sequence: CASSYTGKGYTL.

This chain links TRBV5-3 with TRBJ1-5; D ambiguous. TRBV5-3 is flagged as an ORF with uncertain function. The CDR3 length is 17 residues. The ends were cut back, 4 bases at V and 6 bases at J, with 23 bases in the middle. CDR3 nucleotide sequence: TGTGCCAGAAGCGCGCGAGGGCAGCCCGTAGAATCTCAGCCCCAGCATTTT. Residues: CARSARGQPVESQPQHF.

The chain links TRBV19 to TRBJ1-1; TRBD1 might be the D (5 bases). V lost 9 bases, J lost 0 bases, and 11 bases lay in between. CDR3 size: 13 residues. The germline CDR1 and CDR2 sequences are LNHDA and SQIVND (reference sequence). CDR3 in amino acids: CASKRGMNTEAFF. The CDR3 region has the DNA TGTGCCAGCAAGAGGGGCATGAACACTGAAGCTTTCTTT.

The rearrangement uses TRBV5-6 and TRBJ1-6; weak D call: TRBD1 (6 bases). The CDR3 sequence is 15 residues long. The V end lost 5 bases, the J end lost 7 bases, and 16 bases lay between the germline ends. In germline, CDR1 is SGHDT, CDR2 YYEEEE. In nucleotides, the CDR3 is TGTGCCAGCAGTTCACAGGGAACGGGGAATTCACCCCTCCACTTT. Amino acids: CASSSQGTGNSPLHF.

The chain carries TRBV7-2 and TRBJ2-7; TRBD2 aligns across 7 bases. Germline values: CDR1 SGHTA, CDR2 FQGNSA. V was clipped by 3 bases and J by 9 bases; unmatched bases: 11. This CDR3 region has 14 residues. The CDR3 DNA reads as TGTGCCAGCAGCTTCCGAGATGGGCCGGGGGGGCAGTACTTC. Encoded protein: CASSFRDGPGGQYF.